This T cell receptor (beta chain) appears in the sequencing data of a study of beta chain features in type 1 diabetes. Findings and limits, study-wide: Type 1 diabetes patients had moderately but significantly shorter TCRB CDR3s in all four CD4+ subsets.

Points on this clone: Its target is unknown.

This CDR3 is built from 17 residues. V was pared by 5 bases and J by 3 bases, with 13 bases of the junction left unmatched. The germline CDR1 and CDR2 sequences are SGHTA and FQGNSA. TCRB transcripts that were expressed got sequenced, as all of the isolated RNA had been reverse transcribed. The assay was immunoSEQ multiplex PCR, and TCRdb's table has in-frame clones only and misses some. This table has 500,000 to 850,000 clones, over 13% appearing once. This sequence was found in a man younger than 30 with type 1 diabetes. Sequenced material: naive CD4+ T cells from blood. This chain links TRBV7-2 with TRBJ2-7; 10 bases are shared with TRBD2. The DNA of the CDR3 is TGTGCCAGCAGCGCCGCGGTGGCTAGCGGGAGCGGCTACGAGCAGTACTTC. It codes for CASSAAVASGSGYEQYF.